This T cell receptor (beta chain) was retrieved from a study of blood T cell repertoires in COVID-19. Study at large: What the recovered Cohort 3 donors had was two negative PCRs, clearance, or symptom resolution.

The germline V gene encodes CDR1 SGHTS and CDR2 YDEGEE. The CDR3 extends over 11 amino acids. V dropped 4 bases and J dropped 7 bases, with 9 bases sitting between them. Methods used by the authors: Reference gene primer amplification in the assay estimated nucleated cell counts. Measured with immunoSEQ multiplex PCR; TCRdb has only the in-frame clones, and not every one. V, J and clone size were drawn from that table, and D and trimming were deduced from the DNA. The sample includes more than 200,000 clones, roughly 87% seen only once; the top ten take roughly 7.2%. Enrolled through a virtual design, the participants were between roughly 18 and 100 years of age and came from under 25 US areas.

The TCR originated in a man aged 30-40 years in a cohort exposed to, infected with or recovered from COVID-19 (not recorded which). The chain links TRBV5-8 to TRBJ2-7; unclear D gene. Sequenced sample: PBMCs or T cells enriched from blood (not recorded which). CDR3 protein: CASSLNWEQYF. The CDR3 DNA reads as TGTGCCAGCAGCCTAAACTGGGAGCAGTACTTC.